This section outlines one T cell receptor beta chain sequence together with its context. The read halts 3 residues ahead of the CDR3 end, with the missing end drawn from the germline J gene. In the same sample, other DNA sequences code for this CDR3. The V and J ends lost 3 bases and 7 bases respectively, with 10 bases between them. The length of the CDR3 is 13 residues. Germline-derived CDR1 and CDR2 are LNHDA and SQIVND (reference sequence). Only in-frame clones appear in the TCRdb table, and some are missing; sequencing was by immunoSEQ multiplex PCR. The table lists roughly 34,000 clones. The record originates from a study of T cells in women clearing cervical HPV infection. Looking at the study overall: HLA type could not be excluded as a confounder.

The TCR sequence derives from a woman aged 18 to 75 with a cervical HPV16 infection that either progressed to CIN3+ or cleared (not recorded which). What was sequenced was blood buffy coat. This chain uses TRBV19 with TRBJ1-5, with a weak D call TRBD1 (5 bases). The covered CDR3 bases are TGTGCCAGTAGTATGAGGGGCGGCCAGCCC. Translated, it gives CASSMRGGQP. Given in full, the CDR3 is CASSMRGGQPQHF.